These 21 T cell receptor beta chains originate from one sample sequenced in a study of shared clonotypes between healthy human individuals. The method was immunoSEQ multiplex PCR; TCRdb's version includes in-frame clones alone and lacks a portion of them. The table includes a few million clones, around 90% detected once. Sample: naive CD4+ T cells from PBMCs. The sample's subset: CD45RA+ positively selected. Every receptor here comes from a man between 18 and 29 years old in good health. Some clones in this sample may be carry-over from other donors' samples.

This chain uses TRBV25-1 with TRBJ2-5, with D tentatively TRBD2 (6 bases). The CDR3 runs 14 residues. Germline V gives CDR1 MGHDK, CDR2 SYGVNS. V lost 0 bases, J lost 3 bases, and 8 bases lay in between. Here the CDR3 reads CASSEYGTEETQYF. The CDR3 DNA reads as TGTGCCAGCAGTGAATATGGGACTGAAGAGACCCAGTACTTC.

The chain combines TRBV2 with TRBJ1-1; D call uncertain. The CDR3 contains 11 residues. Trimming stripped 7 bases from V and 1 base from J, with 4 bases between. Germline V gene data show CDR1 as SNHLY and CDR2 as FYNNEI. In DNA form, the CDR3 reads TGTGCCAGCATTGGGAACACTGAAGCTTTCTTT. Translation gives CASIGNTEAFF.

In DNA, the CDR3 is TGTGCCAGCAGTTCCGGGACAGGGGAATATGGCTACACCTTC. It translates to CASSSGTGEYGYTF. The genes are TRBV28 and TRBJ1-2; TRBD1 matches 10 bases. Germline trimming cut 4 bases from V and 5 bases from J; bases unmatched to any gene: 4. The germline gives CDR1 MDHEN, CDR2 SYDVKM. The CDR3 sequence is 14 residues long.

The chain combines TRBV15 with TRBJ1-5; 8 positions agree with TRBD1. This CDR3 is built from 15 residues. CDR1 is LNHNV and CDR2 is YYDKDF in the germline V gene (reference sequence). V dropped 1 base and J dropped 7; count of bases not matched to a gene: 6. The CDR3 nucleotides read TGTGCCACCAGCAGAGCGCCAGGGGGCTGGCAGCCCCAGCATTTT. This gives the protein CATSRAPGGWQPQHF.

CDR3 residues: CASSPPRKAGKMMNTQYF. For the CDR3, the DNA is TGTGCCAGCAGCCCCCCTAGAAAAGCAGGGAAAATGATGAATACGCAGTATTTT. V gene TRBV28 combines with J gene TRBJ2-3; TRBD1 might be the D (5 bases). The CDR3 length is 18 residues. The ends were cut back, 6 bases at V and 7 bases at J, with 29 bases in the middle. CDR1 MDHEN and CDR2 SYDVKM come from the germline V gene.

The rearrangement joins TRBV11-3 to TRBJ2-2; 10 bases are a match to TRBD1. The V gene end was trimmed by 5 bases and the J gene end by 6 bases; junction bases not matched to a gene: 9. Germline lookup yields CDR1 SGHNT and CDR2 YENEEA. This CDR3 has 16 residues. CDR3 sequence (DNA): TGTGCCAGCAGCCCGGTCCGGGACAGGGGATCCGGGGAGCTGTTTTTT. It translates to CASSPVRDRGSGELFF.

The V and J genes are TRBV5-1 and TRBJ1-2; D unclear. Looked up from germline, CDR1 is SGHRS and CDR2 is YFSETQ. The CDR3 sequence is 14 residues long. Trimming removed 0 bases at V and 8 bases at J, with 14 bases between. The CDR3 DNA reads TGCGCCAGCAGCTTGGAGACTATACAAAGGGGCTACACCTTC. This translates into CASSLETIQRGYTF.

The chain uses TRBV7-9 and TRBJ1-2, with D unclear. From germline, CDR1 is SEHNR and CDR2 FQNEAQ (reference sequence). Trimming removed 4 bases at V and 3 bases at J, with 12 bases between. The CDR3 sequence is 14 residues long. The CDR3 coding sequence is TGTGCCAGCAGCTGGGCCCGGTTCGACTATGGCTACACCTTC. Translated, it gives CASSWARFDYGYTF.

DNA of the CDR3: TGTGCCAGCCACACCCTACCTCATGAAGCTTTCTTT. This translates into CASHTLPHEAFF. This chain joins TRBV7-3 and TRBJ1-1; D remains ambiguous. This CDR3 is 12 amino acids long. Trimming left V 8 bases short and J 7 bases short, with 14 bases between. Germline-derived CDR1 and CDR2 are SGHTA and FQGTGA.

The chain has TRBV11-2 and TRBJ2-5, with 12 nucleotides matching TRBD1. J was trimmed by 5 bases and V by 7 bases; bases with no gene match: 14. The CDR3 totals 17 residues. From germline, CDR1 is SGHAT and CDR2 FQNNGV. The CDR3 region has the DNA TGTGCCAGCAATGCAGATCCCGGGACAGGGGGCTGGGAGACCCAGTACTTC. It is translated as CASNADPGTGGWETQYF.

This clone was found once. The V and J genes are TRBV5-1 and TRBJ2-5, with TRBD2 matching over 7 bases. The CDR3 is 14 amino acids. Germline lookup yields CDR1 SGHRS and CDR2 YFSETQ. V lost 5 bases to trimming and J lost 7 bases; unmatched junction nucleotides: 11. Here the CDR3 DNA reads TGCGCCAGCAGACCTACTAGCGAGACGGGGACCCAGTACTTC. It yields the protein CASRPTSETGTQYF.

V gene TRBV9 combines with J gene TRBJ2-3, with 12 bases aligning to TRBD2. Germline V gives CDR1 SGDLS, CDR2 YYNGEE. The trim removed 2 bases at V and 4 bases at J, leaving 5 bases unmatched. This CDR3 region has 16 residues. CDR3 in DNA: TGTGCCAGCAGCGTCCTGACTAGCGGGAGCGCAGATACGCAGTATTTT. Protein sequence: CASSVLTSGSADTQYF.

Notes on this clone: Other DNA sequences in this sample translate to the same CDR3. The chain joins TRBV7-8 to TRBJ2-7, with 7 bases lining up with TRBD1. Looked up from germline, CDR1 is SGHVS and CDR2 is FQNEAQ. This CDR3 spans 14 amino acids. V was clipped by 4 bases and J by 0 bases; unmatched bases: 3. This chain's CDR3 is CASSSHRGSYEQYF. The CDR3 DNA reads TGTGCCAGCAGCTCACACAGGGGCTCCTACGAGCAGTACTTC.

The chain links TRBV6-1 to TRBJ1-2; 7 nucleotides line up with TRBD1. The germline V gene encodes CDR1 MNHNS and CDR2 SASEGT. The V gene end was trimmed by 1 base and the J gene end by 3 bases; junction bases not matched to a gene: 2. The CDR3 sequence is 14 residues long. CDR3: CASSEVGQYYGYTF. CDR3 bases: TGTGCCAGCAGTGAAGTGGGACAGTACTATGGCTACACCTTC.

The CDR3 region is CASSSRTSANTGELFF. The DNA of the CDR3 is TGTGCCAGCAGCTCCCGGACTAGCGCGAACACCGGGGAGCTGTTTTTT. The chain links TRBV5-8 to TRBJ2-2, with 9 bases that match TRBD2. The CDR3 extends over 16 amino acids. Germline-derived CDR1 and CDR2 are SGHTS and YDEGEE. Trimming at V came to 3 bases and at J to 0 bases, leaving 3 bases not matched to a gene.

The gene calls are TRBV9 and TRBJ2-7; TRBD1 matches at 9 bases. The V gene's germline CDR1 is SGDLS and CDR2 YYNGEE. This CDR3 has 15 residues. V shed 4 bases and J 1 base; nucleotides not matched to a gene: 6. The CDR3 region is CASSPRDRASYEQYF. CDR3 coding DNA: TGTGCCAGCAGCCCGAGGGACAGGGCATCCTACGAGCAGTACTTC. Complete variable domain (other parts from reference TRBV9 and TRBJ2-7): DSGVTQTPKHLITATGQRVTLRCSPRSGDLSVYWYQQSLDQGLQFLIQYYNGEERAKGNILERFSAQQFPDLHSELNLSSLELGDSALYFCASSPRDRASYEQYFGPGTRLTVT.

V usage is TRBV11-3 and J usage is TRBJ2-3; D may be TRBD2 (7 bases). This CDR3 has 13 amino acids. Trimming took off 8 bases at V and 4 bases at J, with 13 bases between the two ends. CDR1 and CDR2 (germline): SGHNT, YENEEA. In DNA form, the CDR3 reads TGTGCCAGCGCCGAAGGGGGGGCAGATACGCAGTATTTT. This codes for CASAEGGADTQYF.

The chain employs TRBV28 and TRBJ1-2; no definite D call. The CDR3 contains 13 residues. Germline CDR1 is MDHEN and CDR2 is SYDVKM. V was shortened by 3 bases and J by 7 bases, with 12 bases between the two germline ends. The CDR3 loop reads CASSFPLMGGYTF. The DNA of the CDR3 is TGTGCCAGCAGTTTCCCCCTAATGGGTGGCTACACCTTC.

The gene calls are TRBV5-1 and TRBJ2-5, with D uncertain. V dropped 0 bases and J dropped 4 bases, with 7 bases sitting between them. This CDR3 comprises 13 residues. The V gene's germline CDR1 is SGHRS and CDR2 YFSETQ. The CDR3 region is CASSLAWRETQYF. In DNA form, the CDR3 reads TGCGCCAGCAGCTTGGCCTGGAGAGAGACCCAGTACTTC.

The chain employs TRBV5-1 and TRBJ2-4; D remains unclear. CDR1 is SGHRS and CDR2 is YFSETQ in the germline V gene. The CDR3 contains 12 residues. V lost 0 bases and J 12 bases, leaving 10 bases between the germline ends. The CDR3 loop reads CASSLDTTPQYF. Here the CDR3 DNA reads TGCGCCAGCAGCTTGGATACGACACCTCAGTACTTC.

This clone is a singleton in its sample. The chain recombines TRBV19 with TRBJ2-1, with TRBD2 identical over 11 bases. With V trimmed by 7 bases and J by 4 bases, 9 bases remained unmatched. Germline CDR1 LNHDA, CDR2 SQIVND (reference sequence). The length of the CDR3 is 16 residues. The CDR3 loop is CASTHGTSGKYNEQFF. The DNA of the CDR3 is TGTGCCAGTACACATGGGACTAGCGGAAAGTACAATGAGCAGTTCTTC.